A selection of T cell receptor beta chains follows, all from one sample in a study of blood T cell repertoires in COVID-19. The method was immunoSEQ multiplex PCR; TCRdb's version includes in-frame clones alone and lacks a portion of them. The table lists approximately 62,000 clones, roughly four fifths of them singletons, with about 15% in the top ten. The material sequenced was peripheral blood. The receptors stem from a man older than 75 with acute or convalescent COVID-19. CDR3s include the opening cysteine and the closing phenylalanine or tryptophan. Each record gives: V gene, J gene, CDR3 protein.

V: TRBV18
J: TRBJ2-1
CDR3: CASSPRDFSYNEQFF

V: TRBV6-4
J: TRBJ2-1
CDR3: CASSGATSGGNNEQFF

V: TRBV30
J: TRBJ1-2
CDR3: CAWSNRGYGYTF

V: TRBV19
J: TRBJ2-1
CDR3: CASSIADEQFF

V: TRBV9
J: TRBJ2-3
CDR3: CASSVGQATQYF

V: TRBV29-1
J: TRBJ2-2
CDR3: CSVESGTRSGELFF

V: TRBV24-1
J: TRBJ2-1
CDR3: CATSPSGGYNEQFF

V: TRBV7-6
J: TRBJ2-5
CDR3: CASSLAQGTQETQYF

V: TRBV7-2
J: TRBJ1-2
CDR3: CASSLEAGVNYGYTF

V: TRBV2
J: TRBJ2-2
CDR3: CASSRLTGQGAGELFF

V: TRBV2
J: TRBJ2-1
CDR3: CASSLEHRDEQFF

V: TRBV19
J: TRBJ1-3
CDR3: CASTDSPGNTIYF

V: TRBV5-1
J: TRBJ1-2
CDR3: CASSLGTGEDYGYTF

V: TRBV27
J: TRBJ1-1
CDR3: CASVYGAEAFF

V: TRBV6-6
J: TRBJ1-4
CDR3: CASSDRGWGEKLFF